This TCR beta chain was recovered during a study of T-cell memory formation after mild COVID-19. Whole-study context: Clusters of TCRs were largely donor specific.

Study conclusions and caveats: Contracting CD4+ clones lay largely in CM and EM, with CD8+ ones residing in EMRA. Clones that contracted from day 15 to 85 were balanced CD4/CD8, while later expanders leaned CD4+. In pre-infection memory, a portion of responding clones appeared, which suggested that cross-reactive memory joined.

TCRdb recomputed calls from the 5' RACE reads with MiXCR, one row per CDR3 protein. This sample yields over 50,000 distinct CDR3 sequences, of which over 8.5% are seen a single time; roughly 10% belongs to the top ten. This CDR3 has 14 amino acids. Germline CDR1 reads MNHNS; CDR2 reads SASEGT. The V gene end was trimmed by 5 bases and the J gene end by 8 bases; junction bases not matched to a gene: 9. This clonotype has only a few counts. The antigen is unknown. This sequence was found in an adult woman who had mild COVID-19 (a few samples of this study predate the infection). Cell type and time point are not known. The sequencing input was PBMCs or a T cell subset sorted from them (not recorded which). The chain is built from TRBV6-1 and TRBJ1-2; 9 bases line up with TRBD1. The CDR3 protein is CASSFEQGASGYTF. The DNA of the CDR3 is TGTGCCAGCAGTTTCGAACAGGGGGCGAGCGGCTACACCTTC.